This T cell receptor (beta chain) was captured in a study of human T cells and chemical hapten exposure. The sample's time point: patch test 1, 2 weeks after DPC sensitization. Treatment indicated: therapeutic diphenylcyclopropenone sensitization with weekly scalp DPC. This clonotype was observed many times. Its antigen is unidentified. A single record per CDR3 protein comes from TCRdb applying MiXCR to the RACE reads. Among a few hundred thousand distinct CDR3 sequences listed, nearly 5% were seen once. This CDR3 has 14 residues. CDR1 and CDR2 (germline): SGHRS, YFSETQ. With 4 bases removed from V and 4 bases from J, the gap between germline ends came to 13 bases. Whole-study findings and limits: High-frequency TCRs, those above 1 in 1000, stayed the same after DPC sensitization. All donors were alopecia patients, so their immunity may differ from that of healthy people.

Sequences were derived from whole blood, sampled in connection with sensitization to the hapten diphenylcyclopropenone (DPC). This TCR came from a woman between 45 and 60 years old with alopecia areata. Some clones in this sample may be carry-over from other donors' samples. The rearrangement links TRBV5-1 to TRBJ2-3, with unresolved D. The chain's CDR3 is CASSPGSGADTQYF. The CDR3 DNA is TGCGCCAGCAGCCCGGGTTCAGGTGCAGATACGCAGTATTTT.